The present entry profiles one TCR beta chain with its context. Produced via immunoSEQ multiplex PCR; TCRdb's table is partial and in-frame only. The table has about 170,000 clones, roughly nine tenths seen once. The sample belongs to a study of blood T cell repertoires in COVID-19. Study-level background: Acute-phase and convalescent COVID-19 samples originated in the United States, Italy and Spain. Nucleic acid was either cDNA or gDNA, and it came from T cells, B-cell-depleted T cells, or PBMCs.

Trimming took 0 bases from V and 8 from J, leaving 16 bases between them. Germline V lookup: CDR1 LGHDT, CDR2 YNNKEL (reference sequence). The CDR3 totals 15 residues. Sequencing was done on a sample of peripheral blood. The receptor was isolated from a man in his fifties or sixties with acute or convalescent COVID-19. This chain joins TRBV3-1 (or the pseudogene TRBV3-2) and TRBJ1-2, with TRBD1 as a possible D gene (6 bases). CDR3 amino acids: CASSQDAGAGLGYTF. In DNA, the CDR3 is TGTGCCAGCAGCCAAGATGCAGGGGCCGGATTGGGCTACACCTTC.